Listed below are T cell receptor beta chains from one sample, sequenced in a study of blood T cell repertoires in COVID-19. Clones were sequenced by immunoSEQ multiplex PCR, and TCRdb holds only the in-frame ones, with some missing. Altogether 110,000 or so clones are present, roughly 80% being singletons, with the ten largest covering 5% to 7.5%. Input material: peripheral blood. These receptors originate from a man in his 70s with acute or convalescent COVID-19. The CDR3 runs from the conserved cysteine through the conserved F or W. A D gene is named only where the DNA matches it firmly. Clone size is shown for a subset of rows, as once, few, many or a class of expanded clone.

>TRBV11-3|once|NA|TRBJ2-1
TGTGCCAGCAGCTTAGATCTAGGCAGTGGCAGGGACAATGAGCAGTTCTTC
CASSLDLGSGRDNEQFF
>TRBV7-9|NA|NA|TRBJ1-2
TGTGCCAGCAGCCCATTAGAGGGAATAAGTGGCTACACCTTC
CASSPLEGISGYTF
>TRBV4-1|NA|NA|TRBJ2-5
TGCGCCAGCAGCCAGGCCGGGATAGAAGAGACCCAGTACTTC
CASSQAGIEETQYF
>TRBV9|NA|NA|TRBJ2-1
TGTGCCAGCAGCGTAGTATTGGAGCTGAGCTCCTACAATGAGCAGTTCTTC
CASSVVLELSSYNEQFF
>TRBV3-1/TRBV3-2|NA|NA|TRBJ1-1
TGTGCCAGCAGCCAAGAGCCGGGACGGCGGGGTGAAGCTTTCTTT
CASSQEPGRRGEAFF
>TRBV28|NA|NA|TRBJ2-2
TGTGCCAGCAGTACATACAGGGGAGGTGTCGGGGAGCTGTTTTTT
CASSTYRGGVGELFF
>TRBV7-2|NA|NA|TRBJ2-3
TGTGCCAGCAGCTTATCTTACACAGATACGCAGTATTTT
CASSLSYTDTQYF
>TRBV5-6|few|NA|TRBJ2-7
TGTGCCAGCAGCTTGCTTCGGGCAGGGGCCGAGCAGTACTTC
CASSLLRAGAEQYF
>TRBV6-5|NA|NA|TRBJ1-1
TGTGCCAGCAGTTACTTCAGTGCAATCTCCAATGAAGCTTTCTTT
CASSYFSAISNEAFF
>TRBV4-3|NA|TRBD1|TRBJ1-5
TGCGCCAGCAGCCAAGATGATAGGGGGCATCAGCCCCAGCATTTT
CASSQDDRGHQPQHF
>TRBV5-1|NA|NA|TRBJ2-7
TGCGCCAGCAGCTTGTACTACGAGCAGTACTTC
CASSLYYEQYF
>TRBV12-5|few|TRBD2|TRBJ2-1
TGTGCTAGTGGTTTTGGGCTAGCGGGAGGTAAAGGCAATGAGCAGTTCTTC
CASGFGLAGGKGNEQFF
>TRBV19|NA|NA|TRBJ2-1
TGTGCCAGTAGTATAGATGACAGTACCAATGAGCAGTTCTTC
CASSIDDSTNEQFF
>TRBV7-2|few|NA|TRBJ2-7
TGTGCCAGCAGCTTAGGGGCTAGCCCCTCCTACGAGCAGTACTTC
CASSLGASPSYEQYF
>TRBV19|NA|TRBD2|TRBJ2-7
TGTGCCAGTAGTATATTTCTAGCGGGAGCCGACGAGCAGTACTTC
CASSIFLAGADEQYF
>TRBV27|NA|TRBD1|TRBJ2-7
TGTGCCAGCAGTTTCCAGCGACGACAGGGGGTGGCCTACGAGCAGTACTTC
CASSFQRRQGVAYEQYF
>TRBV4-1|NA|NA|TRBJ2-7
TGCGCCAGCAGCCAGACTCCTGTCGGCGAGCAGTACTTC
CASSQTPVGEQYF
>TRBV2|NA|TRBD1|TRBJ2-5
TGTGCCAGTGGACAGGGGTGGGAAGAGACCCAGTACTTC
CASGQGWEETQYF
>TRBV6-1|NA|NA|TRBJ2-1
TGTGCCAGCAGGACAGTCAATAAAGTGCAGTTCTTC
CASRTVNKVQFF
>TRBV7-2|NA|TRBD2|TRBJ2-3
TGTGCCAGCAGCTTAGAGGCTAGCGGGGGTGCTAGCACAGATACGCAGTATTTT
CASSLEASGGASTDTQYF
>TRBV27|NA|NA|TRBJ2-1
TGTGCCAGCAGTTTCCTTTCCGCGGCTACCTACAATGAGCAGTTCTTC
CASSFLSAATYNEQFF